The source of this TCR beta chain is a study of T cells in localized non-small cell lung cancer. This CDR3 is 13 amino acids long. Germline assignment: CDR1 SGHTA and CDR2 FQGTGA. Unmatched junction bases numbered 3, after V lost 5 bases and J lost 4 bases. Study results and limitations: Measurement of T cell clonality placed uninvolved adjacent lung highest, above the level in tumor.

This clone was seen once. Antigen specificity is unknown. Sequencing was performed with immunoSEQ multiplex PCR; in TCRdb, only in-frame clones are kept and a portion is missing. In the table there are fewer than 25,000 clones, approximately 86% of which are singletons. The receptor was derived from an older male donor with stage II squamous cell lung carcinoma. The chain is built from TRBV7-3 and TRBJ1-1; 8 bases are shared with TRBD1. The source material was peripheral blood, sampled before any cancer treatment. DNA for the CDR3: TGTGCCAGCAGCGCAGACAGGGGCACTGAAGCTTTCTTT. This encodes CASSADRGTEAFF.